This TCR beta chain comes out of a study of CD8+ T cells in alopecia areata. Broader study findings: Normal-skin resident alphabeta T cells also appear among scalp sample sequences.

The CDR3 is 15 residues long. Trimming shortened V by 0 bases and J by 8 bases, and 15 bases separated the two germline ends. Germline lookup yields CDR1 SGDLS and CDR2 YYNGEE. TCR sequencing used cDNA made by reverse transcription of extracted RNA. Libraries were prepared by immunoSEQ multiplex PCR; TCRdb keeps only in-frame clonotypes and omits some of them. This table has 130,000 or so clones, around 48% appearing once. Turning to this clone: Its antigen is unidentified.

This chain connects TRBV9 to TRBJ2-4, with D perhaps TRBD1 or TRBD2 (5 bases each). The source material was NKG2D-low CD8+ T cells sorted from blood. This TCR was sampled from a human donor with alopecia areata. The CDR3 DNA follows: TGTGCCAGCAGCGTAGAAGGGACGATCAGCGACATTCAGTACTTC. This encodes CASSVEGTISDIQYF.